One and the same sample provided the 32 T cell receptor beta chains below, sequenced in a study of OX40 agonist ivuxolimab in advanced cancers. The method was immunoSEQ multiplex PCR; TCRdb's version includes in-frame clones alone and lacks a portion of them. The table lists 15,000 to 20,000 clones, about 88% of them singletons, with approximately 65% in the top ten. This specimen was CD4+ or CD8+ T cells sorted from blood, taken in a trial of the OX40 agonist ivuxolimab. These receptors were taken from an adult with an advanced solid tumor such as melanoma, head and neck, liver or kidney cancer.

This clone has just one count. The rearrangement uses TRBV11-3 and TRBJ2-3; D gene ambiguous. Trimming pared 2 bases from V and 1 base from J, leaving 10 bases between. The germline CDR1 and CDR2 sequences are SGHNT and YENEEA. The CDR3 is 15 amino acids. CDR3 nucleotide sequence: TGTGCCAGCAGCTTAAAAGGTTCCGGCACAGATACGCAGTATTTT. Protein product: CASSLKGSGTDTQYF.

This clone was picked up one time. V gene TRBV7-2 combines with J gene TRBJ2-3; 7 bases agree with TRBD2. The CDR3 loop spans 17 amino acids. Germline V gene data show CDR1 as SGHTA and CDR2 as FQGNSA. V gave up 4 bases and J gave up 4 bases; unmatched junction bases: 14. CDR3 bases: TGTGCCAGCAGCTCCCCATGGGTTGCGGGGGACGCAGATACGCAGTATTTT. Its translation is CASSSPWVAGDADTQYF.

The chain combines TRBV12-5 with TRBJ1-2; D not certain. CDR1 and CDR2 from the germline V gene are LGHNT and FRNRAP. V lost 3 bases to trimming and J lost 4 bases, with 6 bases between them. The CDR3 spans 12 residues. The CDR3 DNA reads TGTGCTAGTGGTTTTGACCTCTATGGCTACACCTTC. Protein: CASGFDLYGYTF.

This clone was counted only a few times. The chain has TRBV7-9 and TRBJ2-2, with D unresolved. The V and J ends lost 5 bases and 1 base respectively, with 11 bases between them. The length of the CDR3 is 15 residues. Germline V CDR1 and CDR2: SEHNR, FQNEAQ (reference sequence). CDR3 amino acids: CASSPPERNTGELFF. CDR3 in DNA: TGTGCCAGCAGCCCGCCGGAGAGGAACACCGGGGAGCTGTTTTTT.

In its sample, this clone was seen a few times. This rearrangement joins TRBV7-9 to TRBJ2-5; D is unclear. The germline V gene has CDR1 SEHNR and CDR2 FQNEAQ (reference sequence). V was trimmed by 6 bases and J by 6 bases, leaving 20 bases between them. The CDR3 extends over 15 amino acids. CDR3 coding DNA: TGTGCCAGCAGTTTGACCCGGAATGTGGGGAAGACCCAGTACTTC. Its protein is CASSLTRNVGKTQYF.

The chain links TRBV29-1 to TRBJ1-1, with D uncertain. V lost 6 bases and J lost 1, with 6 bases in between. CDR3 size: 11 residues. CDR1 SQVTM and CDR2 ANQGSEA come from the germline V gene. DNA of the CDR3: TGCAGCGTCAACAAGAACACTGAAGCTTTCTTT. Amino acid sequence: CSVNKNTEAFF.

CDR3 residues: CASSPRLVGNTIYF. In DNA form, the CDR3 reads TGTGCCAGTAGTCCTCGGCTGGTGGGAAACACCATATATTTT. The chain joins TRBV19 to TRBJ1-3; D remains ambiguous. CDR1 is LNHDA and CDR2 is SQIVND in the germline V gene (reference sequence). The CDR3 consists of 14 residues. V shed 5 bases and J shed 4 bases, with 12 bases lying between them.

V and J are TRBV11-2 and TRBJ2-3, with D possibly TRBD2 on 6 matching bases. Trimming removed 5 bases at V and 4 bases at J, with 10 bases between. Germline V gene lookup returns CDR1 SGHAT and CDR2 FQNNGV. The CDR3 covers 13 residues. Written as DNA, the CDR3 is TGTGCCAGCAGCCCCGGGAGCGCAGATACGCAGTATTTT. Encoded protein: CASSPGSADTQYF.

In the case of this clone: One end of the junction fails to match germline, which may point to a read error. The chain recombines TRBV5-1 with TRBJ2-5, with TRBD2 matching over 8 bases. The CDR3 contains 15 residues. Germline V gives CDR1 SGHRS, CDR2 YFSETQ. The DNA of the CDR3 is TGCGCCAGCAGCCCGTGGGCGGGGGGACAAGGGACCCAGTACTTC. As protein: CASSPWAGGQGTQYF.

This chain connects TRBV14 to TRBJ2-1; D possibly corresponds to TRBD2 (6 bases). The CDR3 is 19 amino acids. The germline V and J ends were trimmed by 0 bases and 4 bases, with 22 bases remaining between them. Per germline, CDR1 SGHDN and CDR2 FVKESK. The CDR3 loop reads CASSQEGLYLAHRYNEQFF. As DNA, the CDR3 is TGTGCCAGCAGCCAAGAGGGACTTTACCTAGCCCACAGATACAATGAGCAGTTCTTC.

The chain uses TRBV4-3 and TRBJ2-7, with 9 bases matching TRBD2. The CDR3 loop spans 16 amino acids. Germline CDR1 is LGHNA and CDR2 is YSLEER. The V gene end was trimmed by 0 bases and the J gene end by 3 bases; junction bases not matched to a gene: 6. The CDR3 region is CASSQDKRGVDYEQYF. The CDR3 DNA sequence: TGCGCCAGCAGCCAAGACAAGCGGGGGGTCGACTACGAGCAGTACTTC.

The chain has TRBV19 and TRBJ2-1, with 12 nucleotides matching TRBD2. The germline V gene has CDR1 LNHDA and CDR2 SQIVND (reference sequence). The CDR3 loop spans 16 amino acids. V lost 5 bases to trimming and J lost 0 bases; unmatched junction nucleotides: 2. CDR3 sequence reads: CASSGGLAGSYNEQFF. The CDR3 DNA reads as TGTGCCAGTAGTGGGGGACTAGCGGGCTCCTACAATGAGCAGTTCTTC.

The chain employs TRBV2 and TRBJ2-3; either TRBD1 or TRBD2 may fit D (5 bases each). The germline V gene encodes CDR1 SNHLY and CDR2 FYNNEI. The V and J ends lost 9 bases and 9 bases respectively, with 16 bases between them. The CDR3 is 12 amino acids. CDR3 in amino acids: CARTMGEGTQYF. The CDR3 nucleotides read TGTGCCAGGACTATGGGTGAGGGGACGCAGTATTTT.

The chain recombines TRBV7-9 with TRBJ2-7; D is possibly TRBD2 (6 bases). The germline V gene has CDR1 SEHNR and CDR2 FQNEAQ (reference sequence). The germline V and J ends were trimmed by 3 bases and 6 bases, with 15 bases remaining between them. CDR3 length: 14 residues. CDR3 coding DNA: TGTGCCAGCAGCTTGGCGGGGCGGTTAGTCGAGCAGTACTTC. Protein sequence: CASSLAGRLVEQYF.

This chain uses TRBV7-9 with TRBJ2-6, with D hard to call. Between the trimmed V and J ends, which lost 3 bases and 2 bases, there was a span of 8 bases. Germline V gene lookup returns CDR1 SEHNR and CDR2 FQNEAQ (reference sequence). The CDR3 consists of 15 residues. CDR3 protein: CASSFNPPGANVLTF. The CDR3 DNA is TGTGCCAGCAGCTTCAATCCTCCTGGGGCCAACGTCCTGACTTTC.

The CDR3 region has the DNA TGTGCCAGCAGCTTAACTAGCTCTGGGGCCAACGTCCTGACTTTC. Translating gives CASSLTSSGANVLTF. The V and J genes are TRBV13 and TRBJ2-6, with D possibly matching TRBD2 (5 bases). The CDR3 sequence is 15 residues long. Germline-derived CDR1 and CDR2 are PRHDT and FYEKMQ (reference sequence). V was trimmed by 2 bases and J by 0 bases, leaving 5 bases between them.

The chain is built from TRBV29-1 and TRBJ1-6; unclear D gene. In germline, CDR1 is SQVTM, CDR2 ANQGSEA. Trimming stripped 2 bases from V and 0 bases from J, with 20 bases between. The CDR3 spans 19 residues. In DNA form, the CDR3 reads TGCAGCGTTGAACGGTTGGAGACTGGGTCGAGCTCCTATAATTCACCCCTCCACTTT. Protein: CSVERLETGSSSYNSPLHF.

The gene calls are TRBV7-3 and TRBJ2-5; D might be TRBD2 (6 bases). Trimming took off 5 bases at V and 6 bases at J, with 31 bases between the two ends. The germline V gene has CDR1 SGHTA and CDR2 FQGTGA. The CDR3 loop spans 19 amino acids. This chain's CDR3 is CASSLEGRDFYRGSQTQYF. CDR3 coding DNA: TGTGCCAGCAGCCTAGAGGGCAGGGACTTTTACCGGGGGTCGCAGACCCAGTACTTC.

The chain couples TRBV25-1 to TRBJ2-7, with D hard to call. The germline V and J ends were trimmed by 2 bases and 6 bases, with 11 bases remaining between them. CDR1 MGHDK and CDR2 SYGVNS come from the germline V gene. This CDR3 contains 13 residues. Here the CDR3 reads CASSEPPSSEQYF. CDR3 bases: TGTGCCAGCAGTGAACCCCCCAGTTCCGAGCAGTACTTC.

This chain joins TRBV4-3 and TRBJ1-1, with 10 positions matching TRBD1. Germline V gene sequence: CDR1 LGHNA, CDR2 YSLEER. J was trimmed by 6 bases and V by 3 bases; bases with no gene match: 4. The CDR3 length is 14 residues. CDR3 sequence (DNA): TGCGCCAGCAGCCAGACAGGGGGCGACGCTGAAGCTTTCTTT. It is translated as CASSQTGGDAEAFF.

In this sample, this clone turned up once. The chain joins TRBV30 to TRBJ1-6, with 11 bases fitting TRBD1. The CDR3 covers 14 residues. V shed 8 bases and J 2 bases; nucleotides not matched to a gene: 2. In germline, CDR1 is GTSNPN, CDR2 SVGIG (reference sequence). CDR3 protein: CAGTGGTYNSPLHF. Written as DNA, the CDR3 is TGTGCCGGGACAGGGGGGACCTATAATTCACCCCTCCACTTT.

This clone has only one observation. The V and J genes are TRBV5-4 and TRBJ1-2; 10 bases match TRBD1. The V and J ends lost 4 bases and 6 bases, in that order; junction bases with no gene match: 9. The CDR3 is 15 residues long. The germline V gene encodes CDR1 SGHNT and CDR2 YYREEE (reference sequence). CDR3 nucleotides: TGTGCCAGCAGCCCATGGACAGGGGGTAAGGATGGCTACACCTTC. This encodes CASSPWTGGKDGYTF.

The chain employs TRBV4-1 and TRBJ2-2; no clear D. The CDR3 is made up of 13 amino acids. Germline CDR1 is MGHRA and CDR2 is YSYEKL. Trimming removed 2 bases at V and 6 bases at J, with 7 bases between. The CDR3 is CASSQNIPGELFF. The CDR3 DNA follows: TGCGCCAGCAGCCAAAACATCCCCGGGGAGCTGTTTTTT.

The chain combines TRBV6-5 with TRBJ1-2, with a weak D call TRBD1 (5 bases). The CDR3 covers 11 residues. V shed 10 bases and J shed 6 bases, with 12 bases lying between them. CDR1 and CDR2 (germline): MNHEY, SVGAGI. This CDR3 reads CATARGDGYTF. The DNA for the CDR3 is TGTGCCACCGCTAGGGGTGATGGCTACACCTTC.

V usage is TRBV6-1 and J usage is TRBJ1-1; 8 bases are shared with TRBD1. This CDR3 comprises 15 residues. Germline-derived CDR1 and CDR2 are MNHNS and SASEGT. J lost 1 base, V lost 6 bases, and 7 bases had no gene match. CDR3 residues: CASRRQGNPNTEAFF. Written as DNA, the CDR3 is TGTGCCAGCAGACGACAGGGGAACCCGAACACTGAAGCTTTCTTT.

The gene calls are TRBV2 and TRBJ2-5; TRBD1 matches at 9 bases. The CDR3 spans 15 residues. Germline trimming cut 3 bases from V and 5 bases from J; bases unmatched to any gene: 7. The germline V gene encodes CDR1 SNHLY and CDR2 FYNNEI. Written as DNA, the CDR3 is TGTGCCAGCAGTGAGGGGGAGGACAGGGGTGAGACCCAGTACTTC. This gives the protein CASSEGEDRGETQYF.

The chain joins TRBV30 to TRBJ2-7; no definite D call. Trimming removed 2 bases at V and 7 bases at J, with 15 bases between. This CDR3 is built from 13 residues. From germline, CDR1 is GTSNPN and CDR2 SVGIG (reference sequence). CDR3 nucleotides: TGTGCCTGGAGTCTCGGACGCACTTCGGAGCAGTACTTC. Residues: CAWSLGRTSEQYF.

V is TRBV27 and J is TRBJ1-1; 10 bases fit TRBD1. V was clipped by 4 bases and J by 5 bases; unmatched bases: 10. This CDR3 contains 16 residues. CDR1 MNHEY and CDR2 SMNVEV come from the germline V gene (reference sequence). CDR3 region: CASSSRTGGRRTEAFF. CDR3 nucleotides: TGTGCCAGCAGTTCCCGGACAGGGGGAAGGAGGACTGAAGCTTTCTTT.

The rearrangement joins TRBV7-8 to TRBJ1-2; TRBD1 is a possible D gene (5 bases). Trimming pared 10 bases from V and 4 bases from J, leaving 10 bases between. Germline V gene sequence: CDR1 SGHVS, CDR2 FQNEAQ. The CDR3 runs to 11 residues. In DNA, the CDR3 is TGTGCCACCGGCAGGGCCTATGGCTACACCTTC. Its protein product is CATGRAYGYTF.

This chain connects TRBV5-6 to TRBJ1-3; perhaps TRBD1 as D (5 bases). This CDR3 has 17 residues. Germline-derived CDR1 and CDR2 are SGHDT and YYEEEE. The V end lost 4 bases, the J end lost 0 bases, and 17 bases lay between the germline ends. CDR3 sequence (DNA): TGTGCCAGCAGCCCAGGGAGGCACAGGTACTCTGGAAACACCATATATTTT. It yields the protein CASSPGRHRYSGNTIYF.

The chain is built from TRBV29-1 and TRBJ2-5, with D uncertain. This CDR3 is 16 amino acids long. The V gene's germline CDR1 is SQVTM and CDR2 ANQGSEA. V dropped 0 bases and J dropped 1 base, with 15 bases sitting between them. This chain's CDR3 is CSVEEPGRQIQETQYF. The CDR3 nucleotides are TGCAGCGTTGAAGAGCCCGGGCGGCAGATCCAAGAGACCCAGTACTTC.

This chain uses TRBV9 with TRBJ1-2, with D perhaps matching TRBD1 (6 bases). Germline loops: CDR1 SGDLS, CDR2 YYNGEE. The V end lost 0 bases, the J end lost 7 bases, and 16 bases lay between the germline ends. The CDR3 spans 15 residues. As DNA, the CDR3 is TGTGCCAGCAGCGTAGATCGGGACATTGACAGTGGCTACACCTTC. It is translated as CASSVDRDIDSGYTF.